The 13 T cell receptor beta chains below come from one sample, sequenced in a study of T cells in Graves' hyperthyroidism and ophthalmopathy. RNA transcripts were the template for amplifying TCR beta CDR3 regions. The HTBI primer set served for first-round RT-PCR of the TCR CDR3. MiXCR, applied by TCRdb to the multiplex PCR reads, yields one record per CDR3 protein. Here the sample spans around 380,000 distinct CDR3 sequences, roughly 14% being singletons. The sequenced sample was blood. The receptors were sampled from a man aged 25-45 years with Graves' hyperthyroidism that later progressed to Graves' ophthalmopathy.

This clonotype was counted ten times or more. The rearrangement links TRBV5-1 to TRBJ2-3; 8 positions match TRBD1. CDR1 and CDR2 (germline): SGHRS, YFSETQ. The CDR3 consists of 14 residues. The junction had 6 bases not matched to a gene; V was cut back by 7 bases and J by 2 bases. CDR3 nucleotides: TGCGCCAGCCCCCAGGGGGCAAACACAGATACGCAGTATTTT. Translated: CASPQGANTDTQYF.

Ten or more counts support this clonotype. The chain couples TRBV28 to TRBJ1-6; perhaps TRBD1 as D (6 bases). Germline V gene lookup returns CDR1 MDHEN and CDR2 SYDVKM. The V end lost 4 bases, the J end lost 7 bases, and 14 bases lay between the germline ends. This CDR3 comprises 15 residues. The CDR3 region is CASSSPSQGNSPLHF. CDR3 nucleotides: TGTGCCAGCAGTTCTCCCTCCCAGGGGAATTCACCCCTCCACTTT.

J is TRBJ2-7 and V is TRBV20-1, with unresolved D. The CDR3 spans 12 residues. V was cut by 2 bases and J by 4 bases, with 9 bases left in between. Germline V gene lookup returns CDR1 DFQATT and CDR2 SNEGSKA (reference sequence). The CDR3, as DNA: TGCAGTGCTAGAAACAGACTTTACGAGCAGTACTTC. Translating gives CSARNRLYEQYF.

The chain uses TRBV28 and TRBJ1-4; 10 bases agree with TRBD1. The ends lost 2 bases at V and 8 bases at J; junction bases unmatched: 8. Germline lookup yields CDR1 MDHEN and CDR2 SYDVKM. CDR3 length equals 16 residues. The CDR3 coding sequence is TGTGCCAGCAGTTTAATTTTTCGACAGGGGGCCGAAAAACTGTTTTTT. Amino acids: CASSLIFRQGAEKLFF. The whole variable domain, remainder taken from reference TRBV28 and TRBJ1-4, is DVKVTQSSRYLVKRTGEKVFLECVQDMDHENMFWYRQDPGLGLRLIYFSYDVKMKEKGDIPEGYSVSREKKERFSLILESASTNQTSMYLCASSLIFRQGAEKLFFGSGTQLSVL.

At least ten counts were recorded for this clonotype. This rearrangement joins TRBV5-1 to TRBJ1-1; D is unresolved. This CDR3 is 15 amino acids long. V lost 3 bases and J 1 base, leaving 13 bases between the germline ends. The germline gives CDR1 SGHRS, CDR2 YFSETQ. The CDR3 here is CASSSQTVTNTEAFF. The DNA for the CDR3 is TGCGCCAGCAGCTCTCAAACAGTTACGAACACTGAAGCTTTCTTT.

This clonotype was recorded many times. V gene TRBV20-1 combines with J gene TRBJ2-7; tentatively, D is TRBD2 (5 bases). This CDR3 has 11 residues. The germline gives CDR1 DFQATT, CDR2 SNEGSKA (reference sequence). V lost 2 bases and J lost 3, with 5 bases in between. The CDR3 bases are TGCAGTGCTAGACGGGACTACGAGCAGTACTTC. Residues: CSARRDYEQYF.

V is TRBV5-1 and J is TRBJ2-5; 11 bases agree with TRBD1. Germline lookup yields CDR1 SGHRS and CDR2 YFSETQ. CDR3 size: 17 residues. With 4 bases clipped from V and 5 bases from J, the junction kept 13 bases outside the gene matches. CDR3 loop: CASSGGTGTGGLETQYF. CDR3 nucleotide sequence: TGCGCCAGCAGCGGTGGGACCGGGACAGGGGGTCTGGAGACCCAGTACTTC.

The CDR3: CSAFSPLGNEKLFF. The CDR3 bases are TGCAGTGCTTTTTCCCCCCTGGGAAATGAAAAACTGTTTTTT. The chain carries TRBV20-1 and TRBJ1-4; D ambiguous. The CDR3 consists of 14 residues. Germline loops: CDR1 DFQATT, CDR2 SNEGSKA (reference sequence). Trimming cost V 5 bases and J 5 bases, with 15 bases left between them.

The chain recombines TRBV5-4 with TRBJ1-1, with 10 bases that match TRBD1. The germline gives CDR1 SGHNT, CDR2 YYREEE (reference sequence). J was trimmed by 5 bases and V by 4 bases; bases with no gene match: 11. This CDR3 is 16 amino acids long. CDR3 in DNA: TGTGCCAGCAGCCTTCGGACAGGGGGAGGCCATACTGAAGCTTTCTTT. Translation: CASSLRTGGGHTEAFF.

This clonotype was seen a few times. The V call is TRBV6-1, the J call TRBJ2-1; 12 bases align to TRBD1. The CDR3 has 15 amino acids. In germline, CDR1 is MNHNS, CDR2 SASEGT. With V trimmed by 7 bases and J by 7 bases, 8 bases remained unmatched. As DNA, the CDR3 is TGTGCCAGCAAAAAGGGACAGGGGGCCGGGAATGAGCAGTTCTTC. It encodes CASKKGQGAGNEQFF.

The V call is TRBV19, the J call TRBJ1-5, with D perhaps TRBD1 (5 bases). Germline CDR1 LNHDA, CDR2 SQIVND (reference sequence). This CDR3 has 14 amino acids. V lost 4 bases and J lost 4, with 11 bases in between. This CDR3 is CASSTWGFNQPQHF. In DNA form, the CDR3 reads TGTGCCAGTAGTACATGGGGCTTTAATCAGCCCCAGCATTTT.

This clonotype was seen at least ten times. The chain employs TRBV5-1 and TRBJ1-2, with D maybe TRBD1 (5 bases). V was trimmed by 0 bases and J by 6 bases, leaving 15 bases between them. This CDR3 contains 15 residues. Germline CDR1 reads SGHRS; CDR2 reads YFSETQ. CDR3 sequence: CASSLAYRSLDGYTF. The CDR3 nucleotides read TGCGCCAGCAGCTTGGCCTACAGGTCGTTGGATGGCTACACCTTC.

This clonotype was picked up many times. The chain is built from TRBV12-3 or TRBV12-4 and TRBJ2-2, with a possible D match to TRBD1 (5 bases). Trimming left V 5 bases short and J 5 bases short, with 12 bases between. This CDR3 has 14 residues. The CDR3 sequence: CASSRGPGTGELFF. Written as DNA, the CDR3 is TGTGCCAGCAGTCGCGGACCAGGGACCGGGGAGCTGTTTTTT.